One sample yielded the 31 T cell receptor beta chains listed below, sequenced in a study of blood T cell repertoires in COVID-19. Libraries were prepared by immunoSEQ multiplex PCR; TCRdb keeps only in-frame clonotypes and omits some of them. The data contain approximately 250,000 clones, about 88% of them singletons. The sequenced sample was peripheral blood. These receptors were taken from a man aged 40-49 years with acute or convalescent COVID-19.

The chain joins TRBV6-4 to TRBJ2-3, with 9 bases identical to TRBD2. CDR1 is MRHNA and CDR2 is SNTAGT in the germline V gene. This CDR3 is built from 15 residues. With 6 bases clipped from V and 2 bases from J, the junction kept 6 bases outside the gene matches. CDR3 DNA: TGTGCCAGCAGCCTTAGCGGGGGTGCCACAGATACGCAGTATTTT. This encodes CASSLSGGATDTQYF.

The chain carries TRBV27 and TRBJ1-1; D gene uncertain. V gave up 5 bases and J gave up 3 bases, with 13 bases separating them. This CDR3 contains 14 residues. CDR1 is MNHEY, CDR2 SMNVEV, per germline (reference sequence). CDR3 residues: CASSPLGGHTEAFF. CDR3 nucleotides: TGTGCCAGCAGTCCCCTCGGAGGGCACACTGAAGCTTTCTTT.

DNA of the CDR3: TGTGCCAGCTCTCCCCGACAGGGGGACTATGGCTACACCTTC. Protein sequence: CASSPRQGDYGYTF. The rearrangement joins TRBV18 to TRBJ1-2; 9 nucleotides align to TRBD1. This CDR3 comprises 14 residues. Looked up from germline, CDR1 is KGHSH and CDR2 is LQKENI. The V and J ends lost 6 bases and 3 bases, in that order; junction bases with no gene match: 5.

The rearrangement links TRBV19 to TRBJ2-2; the D gene is possibly TRBD2 (5 bases). V gave up 10 bases and J gave up 2 bases, with 14 bases separating them. CDR1 and CDR2 from the germline V gene are LNHDA and SQIVND (reference sequence). The CDR3 has 14 amino acids. This CDR3 reads CATGRGINTGELFF. CDR3 bases: TGTGCCACGGGTCGGGGAATTAACACCGGGGAGCTGTTTTTT.

The chain couples TRBV5-6 to TRBJ1-4; D is perhaps TRBD1 (6 bases). Trimming took off 5 bases at V and 8 bases at J, with 31 bases between the two ends. Germline V gene lookup returns CDR1 SGHDT and CDR2 YYEEEE. The CDR3 loop spans 19 amino acids. The CDR3 loop reads CASSSQGWRVTLVKEKLFF. CDR3 nucleotide sequence: TGTGCCAGCAGTTCTCAGGGGTGGCGTGTCACCCTCGTCAAAGAAAAACTGTTTTTT.

V gene TRBV5-1 combines with J gene TRBJ2-3; the D gene is possibly TRBD1 (6 bases). Trimming stripped 3 bases from V and 3 bases from J, with 11 bases between. The CDR3 covers 14 residues. Germline V gene data show CDR1 as SGHRS and CDR2 as YFSETQ. As DNA, the CDR3 is TGCGCCAGCAGCTCCGGACAGCCGACAGATACGCAGTATTTT. Translating gives CASSSGQPTDTQYF.

The chain combines TRBV21-1 with TRBJ1-3; the table calls TRBD1, which could not be checked here. TRBV21-1 is described as a pseudogene. This CDR3 is built from 16 residues. CDR3 amino acids: CASSANDREDGNTIYF. CDR3 nucleotide sequence: TGTGCCAGCAGCGCAAACGACAGGGAGGATGGAAACACCATATATTTT.

This clone has only a few counts. The rearrangement links TRBV7-2 to TRBJ1-4; possible D gene TRBD1, 6 bases. Trimming removed 1 base at V and 4 bases at J, with 7 bases between. The V gene's germline CDR1 is SGHTA and CDR2 FQGNSA. The CDR3 has 14 amino acids. CDR3 amino acids: CASSLEGVNEKLFF. As DNA, the CDR3 is TGTGCCAGCAGCTTAGAGGGGGTTAATGAAAAACTGTTTTTT.

This clone was counted once. This CDR3 reads CASSLRQGSGYTF. CDR3 DNA sequence: TGTGCCAGCAGCCTCCGACAGGGGAGCGGCTACACCTTC. The chain combines TRBV7-2 with TRBJ1-2; 8 nucleotides match TRBD1. From germline, CDR1 is SGHTA and CDR2 FQGNSA. The CDR3 loop spans 13 amino acids. The V and J ends lost 5 bases and 8 bases, in that order; junction bases with no gene match: 7.

This sequence joins TRBV5-4 and TRBJ2-1; perhaps TRBD2 as D (5 bases). The CDR3 length is 11 residues. CDR1 SGHNT and CDR2 YYREEE come from the germline V gene (reference sequence). V lost 0 bases, J lost 10 bases, and 5 bases lay in between. CDR3 protein: CASSLGLEQFF. The CDR3 nucleotides read TGTGCCAGCAGCTTGGGACTAGAGCAGTTCTTC. Combining the CDR3 with reference TRBV5-4 and TRBJ2-1 gives the whole variable domain ETGVTQSPTHLIKTRGQQVTLRCSSQSGHNTVSWYQQALGQGPQFIFQYYREEENGRGNFPPRFSGLQFPNYSSELNVNALELDDSALYLCASSLGLEQFFGPGTRLTVL.

V gene TRBV3-1 (or the pseudogene TRBV3-2) combines with J gene TRBJ2-2; 9 bases map to TRBD1. Trimming cost V 4 bases and J 1 base; bases outside gene matches: 13. The CDR3 contains 19 residues. Germline CDR1 reads LGHDT; CDR2 reads YNNKEL (reference sequence). The CDR3 DNA is TGTGCCAGCAGCCGGCCCCGGGACAGGGCTCGTCGGAACACCGGGGAGCTGTTTTTT. It codes for CASSRPRDRARRNTGELFF.

V gene TRBV6-5 combines with J gene TRBJ2-7; 13 bases align to TRBD2. This CDR3 has 15 amino acids. From germline, CDR1 is MNHEY and CDR2 SVGAGI. After removal of 6 bases from V and 3 bases from J, the junction contained 5 bases not matched to a gene. This CDR3 is CASSGLAGAYYEQYF. The CDR3 bases are TGTGCCAGCAGCGGACTAGCGGGGGCCTACTACGAGCAGTACTTC.

The CDR3 DNA reads as TGTGCCAGCAGTCCGAGAGGGACAGGGGGAATGAAAGGCTCCTACAATGAGCAGTTCTTC. As protein: CASSPRGTGGMKGSYNEQFF. The rearrangement uses TRBV6-6 and TRBJ2-1, with TRBD1 identical over 11 bases. Looked up from germline, CDR1 is MNHNY and CDR2 is SVGAGI (reference sequence). This CDR3 contains 20 residues. J was trimmed by 0 bases and V by 5 bases; bases with no gene match: 15.

The rearrangement uses TRBV30 and TRBJ2-2, with D possibly TRBD2 on 6 matching bases. V was clipped by 3 bases and J by 7 bases, with 12 bases between them. The germline gives CDR1 GTSNPN, CDR2 SVGIG (reference sequence). The CDR3 is made up of 13 amino acids. DNA for the CDR3: TGTGCCTGGAGCGTGGCGGGAAACGGGGAGCTGTTTTTT. Amino acid sequence: CAWSVAGNGELFF.

This chain connects TRBV12-5 to TRBJ2-2, with 7 bases identical to TRBD1. CDR1 and CDR2 (germline): LGHNT, FRNRAP. J gave up 6 bases and V 6 bases, and 4 bases lay outside the gene matches. The length of the CDR3 is 13 residues. CDR3 nucleotides: TGTGCTAGTGGCCGGGACAGCGCCGGGGAGCTGTTTTTT. Translated, it gives CASGRDSAGELFF.

V is TRBV12-3 or TRBV12-4 and J is TRBJ2-1; no clear D. The V end lost 5 bases, the J end lost 7 bases, and 12 bases lay between the germline ends. The CDR3 loop spans 13 amino acids. The CDR3 is CASSVVQNNEQFF. CDR3 DNA sequence: TGTGCCAGCAGTGTCGTTCAGAATAATGAGCAGTTCTTC.

V gene TRBV7-9 combines with J gene TRBJ2-5, with a possible D match to TRBD1 (5 bases). Germline CDR1 reads SEHNR; CDR2 reads FQNEAQ (reference sequence). Trimming shortened V by 5 bases and J by 2 bases, and 12 bases separated the two germline ends. There are 14 residues in the CDR3. CDR3 protein: CASSPHRSQETQYF. The CDR3 coding sequence is TGTGCCAGCAGCCCCCACAGGAGTCAAGAGACCCAGTACTTC.

The chain employs TRBV6-2 or TRBV6-3 and TRBJ1-4; D unclear. CDR3 length: 14 amino acids. Germline loops: CDR1 MNHEY, CDR2 SVGEGT. V gave up 2 bases and J gave up 6 bases, with 10 bases separating them. CDR3 coding DNA: TGTGCCAGCAGTTACCCTGAGTTGGATGAAAAACTGTTTTTT. It translates to CASSYPELDEKLFF.

V usage is TRBV2 and J usage is TRBJ2-3; 10 nucleotides align to TRBD2. Germline-derived CDR1 and CDR2 are SNHLY and FYNNEI. J was trimmed by 2 bases and V by 4 bases; bases with no gene match: 9. The CDR3 sequence is 17 residues long. CDR3: CASSVPNSGGPTDTQYF. In DNA, the CDR3 is TGTGCCAGCAGTGTTCCCAATAGCGGGGGGCCCACAGATACGCAGTATTTT.

Notes on this clone: Sequence at one end of the junction differs from germline and may be a read error. This chain links TRBV27 with TRBJ2-5, with D hard to call. This CDR3 has 17 amino acids. Germline V gene lookup returns CDR1 MNHEY and CDR2 SMNVEV (reference sequence). CDR3 amino acids: CASSPSILLLRQEAQYF. The CDR3 DNA follows: TGTGCCAGCAGTCCCTCCATCCTACTACTGAGGCAAGAGGCCCAGTACTTC.

The genes are TRBV10-3 and TRBJ2-3, with D possibly being TRBD2 (6 bases). V was pared by 4 bases and J by 1 base, with 15 bases between. From germline, CDR1 is ENHRY and CDR2 SYGVKD. The CDR3 extends over 16 amino acids. The CDR3 bases are TGTGCCATCAGTGGGGGTAGCGGAGTCGGCACAGATACGCAGTATTTT. Translated: CAISGGSGVGTDTQYF.

The V gene is TRBV9, the J gene TRBJ2-1; 10 bases are shared with TRBD2. J was trimmed by 4 bases and V by 1 base; bases with no gene match: 8. This CDR3 has 17 residues. The germline gives CDR1 SGDLS, CDR2 YYNGEE. The CDR3 loop is CASSVPSGGAPYNEQFF. CDR3 in DNA: TGTGCCAGCAGCGTACCCAGCGGGGGGGCCCCTTACAATGAGCAGTTCTTC.

The chain couples TRBV2 to TRBJ1-2; perhaps TRBD1 as D (6 bases). The CDR3 length is 16 residues. Trimming pared 3 bases from V and 7 bases from J, leaving 21 bases between. The germline V gene has CDR1 SNHLY and CDR2 FYNNEI. DNA of the CDR3: TGTGCCAGCAGTGATTCCTATCTAGGACAGAGGGGTGGCTACACCTTC. Translated, it gives CASSDSYLGQRGGYTF.

Here the CDR3 DNA reads TGTGCCAGCAGCCAAGAGGGACTAGCGGATTATTACTCCTACAATGAGCAGTTCTTC. Amino acid sequence: CASSQEGLADYYSYNEQFF. This chain uses TRBV3-1 (or the pseudogene TRBV3-2) with TRBJ2-1; 11 bases are a match to TRBD2. There are 19 residues in the CDR3. The V and J ends lost 0 bases and 0 bases, in that order; junction bases with no gene match: 7. Germline V gives CDR1 LGHDT, CDR2 YNNKEL (reference sequence).

This rearrangement joins TRBV6-2 or TRBV6-3 to TRBJ1-2; D possibly corresponds to TRBD1 (6 bases). The CDR3 is 15 residues long. The V end was cut by 0 bases, the J end by 3 bases, with 11 bases between. Germline loops: CDR1 MNHEY, CDR2 SVGEGT. The CDR3 loop reads CASSYSNRVDYGYTF. As DNA, the CDR3 is TGTGCCAGCAGTTACTCGAACAGGGTGGACTATGGCTACACCTTC.

The V call is TRBV9, the J call TRBJ1-3, with D hard to call. Germline V gene data show CDR1 as SGDLS and CDR2 as YYNGEE. Trimming took off 4 bases at V and 7 bases at J, with 18 bases between the two ends. The CDR3 loop spans 15 amino acids. CDR3 nucleotide sequence: TGTGCCAGCAGCAAAACCGGGAACGAAAGGAACACCATATATTTT. It codes for CASSKTGNERNTIYF.

The V call is TRBV29-1, the J call TRBJ2-3; possible D gene TRBD2, 5 bases. Trimming took 6 bases from V and 3 from J, leaving 10 bases between them. Germline V gene sequence: CDR1 SQVTM, CDR2 ANQGSEA. The CDR3 has 12 amino acids. CDR3 loop: CSVISGTDTQYF. CDR3 nucleotide sequence: TGCAGCGTCATCTCGGGGACAGATACGCAGTATTTT.

V gene TRBV6-5 combines with J gene TRBJ1-5; 8 bases fit TRBD1. V was pared by 5 bases and J by 2 bases, with 5 bases of the junction left unmatched. The CDR3 runs 15 residues. Germline assignment: CDR1 MNHEY and CDR2 SVGAGI. The CDR3 spells CASSPDRAGNQPQHF. The CDR3, as DNA: TGTGCCAGCAGTCCGGACAGGGCGGGCAATCAGCCCCAGCATTTT.

This rearrangement joins TRBV6-5 to TRBJ1-2; the match to TRBD1 covers 7 bases. This CDR3 is built from 13 residues. Germline CDR1 and CDR2: MNHEY and SVGAGI. With 6 bases clipped from V and 4 bases from J, the junction kept 5 bases outside the gene matches. DNA for the CDR3: TGTGCCAGCAGGAGGGACAGTTTCTATGGCTACACCTTC. This gives the protein CASRRDSFYGYTF.

The V and J genes are TRBV11-1 and TRBJ1-1; 7 bases are a match to TRBD1. This CDR3 has 12 amino acids. Germline V gene lookup returns CDR1 SGHAT and CDR2 FQDESV (reference sequence). V trimming: 6 bases; J trimming: 3 bases; junction bases outside the gene matches: 1. This chain's CDR3 is CASRDRYTEAFF. The CDR3 DNA is TGTGCCAGCAGGGACAGGTACACTGAAGCTTTCTTT.

This chain links TRBV9 with TRBJ1-2; the D gene is possibly TRBD1 (5 bases). The CDR3 length is 13 residues. Trimming took 0 bases from V and 9 from J, leaving 12 bases between them. Germline-derived CDR1 and CDR2 are SGDLS and YYNGEE. The CDR3 DNA reads TGTGCCAGCAGCGTAGGGACACTTGGAAGCTACACCTTC. It yields the protein CASSVGTLGSYTF. The full variable domain, completed using reference TRBV9 and TRBJ1-2, is DSGVTQTPKHLITATGQRVTLRCSPRSGDLSVYWYQQSLDQGLQFLIQYYNGEERAKGNILERFSAQQFPDLHSELNLSSLELGDSALYFCASSVGTLGSYTFGSGTRLTVV.